This T cell receptor beta chain is drawn from a study of cytomegalovirus exposure and HLA in healthy donors. Broader study findings: TCR beta chains numbering more than 150 were designated cytomegalovirus-associated. With high specificity and sensitivity, the classifier reportedly diagnosed cytomegalovirus status.

The V and J ends lost 0 bases and 11 bases, in that order; junction bases with no gene match: 11. The CDR3 has 14 amino acids. Germline lookup yields CDR1 GTSNPN and CDR2 SVGIG (reference sequence). Details on this clone: The antigen is undetermined.

The PCR made use of 60 Vbeta and 13 Jbeta primers. Profiling relied on immunoSEQ multiplex PCR, and the TCRdb table lists in-frame clones only, not all of them. Seen here are around 120,000 clones, roughly 15% observed once, and the top ten hold roughly 2%. The specimen sequenced was PBMCs. This sequence originates from a woman younger than 35 in good health and CMV-seronegative. V gene TRBV30 combines with J gene TRBJ2-5, with TRBD2 matching over 8 bases. The CDR3 nucleotides are TGTGCCTGGAGTGTACCGGGGGGGGCCTATGAGCAGTACTTC. Translating gives CAWSVPGGAYEQYF.